The 11 T cell receptor beta chains given below trace back to one sample, sequenced in a study of blood T cell repertoires in COVID-19. Repertoires were generated with immunoSEQ multiplex PCR, while TCRdb's copy carries only in-frame clones and drops some. The sample lists 160,000 or so clones; roughly 84% were seen once. The sample was PBMCs or T cells enriched from blood (not recorded which). Source of these receptors: a man in his 60s who had recovered from COVID-19.

This clone turned up a few times. The chain recombines TRBV7-3 with TRBJ1-6; D is uncertain. The CDR3 is made up of 15 amino acids. V dropped 5 bases and J dropped 6 bases, with 14 bases sitting between them. Germline CDR1 SGHTA, CDR2 FQGTGA. Written as DNA, the CDR3 is TGTGCCAGCAGCCCGGCTGCGCGGGGTAATTCACCCCTCCACTTT. This translates into CASSPAARGNSPLHF.

The chain is built from TRBV3-1 (or the pseudogene TRBV3-2) and TRBJ2-3; maybe TRBD2 (5 bases). CDR1 and CDR2 from the germline V gene are LGHDT and YNNKEL (reference sequence). The CDR3 loop spans 16 amino acids. V lost 4 bases to trimming and J lost 0 bases, with 14 bases between them. CDR3 in amino acids: CASSPASGWSTDTQYF. The CDR3 region has the DNA TGTGCCAGCAGCCCTGCCAGCGGTTGGAGCACAGATACGCAGTATTTT.

V and J are TRBV6-5 and TRBJ2-7; 7 bases agree with TRBD1. The germline V gene encodes CDR1 MNHEY and CDR2 SVGAGI. The CDR3 totals 14 residues. V was pared by 6 bases and J by 2 bases, with 7 bases of the junction left unmatched. This CDR3 reads CASRQGQVTYEQYF. The DNA of the CDR3 is TGTGCCAGCAGGCAAGGACAGGTCACCTACGAGCAGTACTTC.

This chain links TRBV5-6 with TRBJ2-7; D gene uncertain. With 2 bases removed from V and 0 bases from J, the gap between germline ends came to 6 bases. The CDR3 is 13 residues long. CDR1 and CDR2 from the germline V gene are SGHDT and YYEEEE. The CDR3 nucleotides are TGTGCCAGCAGCTTTGCCAGCTCCTACGAGCAGTACTTC. This codes for CASSFASSYEQYF.

The V and J genes are TRBV18 and TRBJ1-2; D is possibly TRBD1 (6 bases). Germline V gene data show CDR1 as KGHSH and CDR2 as LQKENI. The V end lost 4 bases, the J end lost 1 base, and 10 bases lay between the germline ends. The CDR3 length is 14 residues. The CDR3 is CASSRTAVNYGYTF. For the CDR3, the DNA is TGTGCCAGCTCACGGACAGCCGTTAACTATGGCTACACCTTC.

This chain connects TRBV9 to TRBJ2-3, with unresolved D. The V gene's germline CDR1 is SGDLS and CDR2 YYNGEE. This CDR3 is 12 amino acids long. Deletions cut 2 bases from V and 6 bases from J, with 7 bases between. CDR3 sequence (DNA): TGTGCCAGCAGCGTGGGTAGCGATACGCAGTATTTT. Its translation: CASSVGSDTQYF.

The sample holds a few counts of this clone. This chain connects TRBV5-1 to TRBJ2-1, with 10 bases matching TRBD1. Germline lookup yields CDR1 SGHRS and CDR2 YFSETQ. The ends lost 4 bases at V and 0 bases at J; junction bases unmatched: 10. This CDR3 comprises 18 residues. CDR3 protein: CASSPGQGLGVSYNEQFF. The CDR3 nucleotides read TGCGCCAGCAGCCCGGGACAGGGGTTGGGTGTCTCCTACAATGAGCAGTTCTTC.

CDR3 in amino acids: CASSSVTGSYEQYF. DNA of the CDR3: TGTGCCAGCAGCTCGGTGACAGGTTCCTACGAGCAGTACTTC. This chain connects TRBV7-6 to TRBJ2-7; tentative D call: TRBD1 (6 bases). Germline assignment: CDR1 SGHVS and CDR2 FNYEAQ. Trimming took off 4 bases at V and 1 base at J, with 11 bases between the two ends. The CDR3 length is 14 residues.

This rearrangement joins TRBV5-1 to TRBJ2-1; TRBD2 aligns across 10 bases. The CDR3 length is 15 residues. Per germline, CDR1 SGHRS and CDR2 YFSETQ. The V gene end was trimmed by 2 bases and the J gene end by 7 bases; junction bases not matched to a gene: 6. In DNA form, the CDR3 reads TGCGCCAGCAGCTTCTCTAGCGGGAGCGGTAATGAGCAGTTCTTC. Its protein is CASSFSSGSGNEQFF.

V gene TRBV6-5 combines with J gene TRBJ2-3, with no clear D. The germline V gene encodes CDR1 MNHEY and CDR2 SVGAGI. V was trimmed by 5 bases and J by 2 bases, leaving 14 bases between them. The CDR3 has 15 residues. The CDR3, as DNA: TGTGCCAGCAGTCTGACCCTAGGCCCCACAGATACGCAGTATTTT. Protein: CASSLTLGPTDTQYF.

About this clone itself: This specimen includes other DNA sequences encoding the same CDR3. V usage is TRBV9 and J usage is TRBJ2-7; D gene unclear. The CDR3 extends over 14 amino acids. V was cut by 2 bases and J by 1 base, with 10 bases left in between. The germline gives CDR1 SGDLS, CDR2 YYNGEE. This CDR3 is CASSVGQRSYEQYF. For the CDR3, the DNA is TGTGCCAGCAGCGTTGGCCAGCGATCCTACGAGCAGTACTTC.